Listed below are T cell receptor beta chains from one sample, sequenced in a study of cytomegalovirus exposure and HLA in healthy donors. TCRdb's table, derived via immunoSEQ multiplex PCR, lists solely in-frame clones and lacks some. This sample carries about 150,000 clones, approximately 89% of them seen once, and the ten largest clones take over 8.5%. Input material: PBMCs. The receptors shown here come from a woman aged 18-29 years in good health and CMV-seropositive. The CDR3 runs from the conserved cysteine through the conserved F or W. Each record gives: J gene, CDR3 length, V gene, D gene, clone size, CDR3 DNA, CDR3 protein. A D gene is named only where the DNA matches it firmly. Clone sizes are given selectively: once, few, many, or a class where the clone is expanded.

TRBJ2-5 17 TRBV4-2 NA NA TGTGCCAGCAGCCAAGAGAAGAAGGACAGCGGCCAGGAGACCCAGTACTTC CASSQEKKDSGQETQYF
TRBJ2-3 16 TRBV27 TRBD2 many TGTGCCAGCAGCCCTGCCCTAGCGGGGGGCACAGATACGCAGTATTTT CASSPALAGGTDTQYF
TRBJ2-5 16 TRBV5-6 TRBD2 NA TGTGCCAGCAGCTTGCCCACCGGGGGGTTCTTGGAGACCCAGTACTTC CASSLPTGGFLETQYF
TRBJ1-1 11 TRBV30 TRBD1 NA TGTGCCTGGAGGGGGACAGTCGAAGCTTTCTTT CAWRGTVEAFF
TRBJ2-7 15 TRBV4-2 TRBD1 NA TGTGCCAGCAGCCCCGGGACAGAGAGCTCCTACGAGCAGTACTTC CASSPGTESSYEQYF
TRBJ2-2 14 TRBV19 NA few TGTGCCAGTAGTGCGGGACCGAACACCGGGGAGCTGTTTTTT CASSAGPNTGELFF
TRBJ1-1 14 TRBV29-1 NA NA TGCAGCGTCGTCGACCGGGATGCGAACACTGAAGCTTTCTTT CSVVDRDANTEAFF
TRBJ1-6 14 TRBV11-1 NA few TGTGCCAGCAGCCCGGGGGGTTCGAATTCACCCCTCCACTTT CASSPGGSNSPLHF
TRBJ1-1 16 TRBV5-4 NA once TGTGCCAGCACCCCATCAATGGGGCACTATAACACTGAAGCTTTCTTT CASTPSMGHYNTEAFF
TRBJ2-2 17 TRBV14 TRBD2 NA TGTGCCAGCAGCCAAGATCACGGTCCGGGAGGCACCGGGGAGCTGTTTTTT CASSQDHGPGGTGELFF
TRBJ2-5 14 TRBV12-5 NA few TGTGCTAGTGCCCCGCCGGAGGGTCGAGAGACCCAGTACTTC CASAPPEGRETQYF
TRBJ2-1 15 TRBV6-5 TRBD2 NA TGTGCCAGCTGTACCGGGACTAGCGGCCCCAATGAGCAGTTCTTC CASCTGTSGPNEQFF
TRBJ1-5 17 TRBV19 TRBD1 NA TGTGCCAGTAGTATTACCCCAGGACAGGTGGGCAATCAGCCCCAGCATTTT CASSITPGQVGNQPQHF
TRBJ2-3 15 TRBV5-1 NA NA TGCGCCAGCAGCCGTGCGTACGGGGTCGGCGATACGCAGTATTTT CASSRAYGVGDTQYF
TRBJ2-7 15 TRBV30 TRBD1 NA TGTGCCTGGAGTGACCGGGACAGGGGTGGGTACGAGCAGTACTTC CAWSDRDRGGYEQYF
TRBJ1-5 13 TRBV28 NA NA TGTGCCAGCAGCCCCGAGGCGCGTCAGCCCCAGCATTTT CASSPEARQPQHF
TRBJ2-7 14 TRBV6-5 TRBD2 NA TGTGCCACCACGGCGGGGGGCCTTAGGACCAAGCAGTACTTC CATTAGGLRTKQYF
TRBJ2-3 14 TRBV18 NA NA TGTGCCAGCTCATCCTCAGGGGTCAAAGATACGCAGTATTTT CASSSSGVKDTQYF
TRBJ2-2 16 TRBV4-1 NA NA TGCGCCAGCAGCCCCATTCGCGGCCCGAGAACCGGGGAGCTGTTTTTT CASSPIRGPRTGELFF
TRBJ2-7 16 TRBV6-1 NA NA TGTGCCAGCAGTGAAATGGGAGGAGGGGGGGGCTACGAGCAGTACTTC CASSEMGGGGGYEQYF
TRBJ1-2 14 TRBV6-5 NA NA TGTGCCAGCAGTTACCCGGGGAGCTACTATGGCTACACCTTC CASSYPGSYYGYTF
TRBJ2-7 15 TRBV10-1 NA once TGCGCCAGCAGTGAAGGGGGGGGCAGGACCTACGAGCAGTACTTC CASSEGGGRTYEQYF